One and the same sample provided the 12 T cell receptor beta chains below, sequenced in a study of T-cell memory formation after mild COVID-19. TCRdb called the 5' RACE reads again in MiXCR, with one record for every CDR3 protein. This sample has 250,000 to 300,000 distinct CDR3 sequences, with 8% to 9% found just once. Sequenced: PBMCs or a T cell subset sorted from them (not recorded which). The receptors originated from a man in his late teens or twenties who had mild COVID-19 (a few samples of this study predate the infection). Cell type and time point are not known.

The chain carries TRBV18 and TRBJ2-7; a weak D match, TRBD2 (6 bases). The CDR3 runs 13 residues. CDR1 is KGHSH and CDR2 is LQKENI in the germline V gene. V lost 4 bases and J lost 3, with 10 bases in between. The CDR3, as DNA: TGTGCCAGCTCACTAGGGACTTACTACGAGCAGTACGTC. It is translated as CASSLGTYYEQYV.

The chain employs TRBV9 and TRBJ2-3, with 8 bases matching TRBD1. With 2 bases clipped from V and 2 bases from J, the junction kept 4 bases outside the gene matches. CDR1 SGDLS and CDR2 YYNGEE come from the germline V gene. The CDR3 consists of 15 residues. The CDR3, as DNA: TGTGCCAGCAGCGTCGACAGGGGCCACACAGATACGCAGTATTTT. Its translation is CASSVDRGHTDTQYF.

This clonotype came up many times. This chain links TRBV20-1 with TRBJ2-5; possible D gene TRBD1, 5 bases. The germline V gene has CDR1 DFQATT and CDR2 SNEGSKA (reference sequence). The V and J ends lost 4 bases and 5 bases respectively, with 17 bases between them. The CDR3 length is 14 residues. The CDR3 sequence is CSANGANHGETQYF. The CDR3 coding sequence is TGCAGTGCTAATGGGGCAAATCACGGGGAGACCCAGTACTTC.

This clonotype came up a few times. V usage is TRBV12-3 or TRBV12-4 and J usage is TRBJ2-3, with 9 positions matching TRBD2. The trim removed 5 bases at V and 1 base at J, leaving 10 bases unmatched. The CDR3 runs 17 residues. CDR3 residues: CASSLPFPSGGTDTQYF. DNA of the CDR3: TGTGCCAGCAGTCTCCCTTTCCCTAGCGGGGGCACAGATACGCAGTATTTT.

The gene calls are TRBV27 and TRBJ2-3; D might be TRBD2 (6 bases). CDR1 is MNHEY, CDR2 SMNVEV, per germline (reference sequence). The CDR3 covers 15 residues. V was shortened by 2 bases and J by 2 bases, with 11 bases between the two germline ends. The CDR3 spells CASSLVGLHTDTQYF. The CDR3 DNA reads TGTGCCAGCAGTTTAGTGGGACTTCACACAGATACGCAGTATTTT.

In this sample, this clonotype turned up a few times. The J gene is TRBJ2-4, the V gene TRBV7-9; no clear D. The germline V gene encodes CDR1 SEHNR and CDR2 FQNEAQ (reference sequence). The CDR3 length is 12 residues. Trimming removed 1 base from V and 9 bases from J, with 7 bases in between. The DNA of the CDR3 is TGTGCCAGCAGCTTAGACGGGCTCATTCAGTACTTC. Translating it yields CASSLDGLIQYF.

This clonotype was observed a handful of times. The chain is built from TRBV9 and TRBJ2-1, with no clear D. The germline V gene has CDR1 SGDLS and CDR2 YYNGEE. This CDR3 has 15 amino acids. V was clipped by 0 bases and J by 4 bases, with 11 bases between them. In DNA, the CDR3 is TGTGCCAGCAGCGTAGGAGACTGGGGATACAATGAGCAGTTCTTC. Protein: CASSVGDWGYNEQFF.

This clonotype has more than one count but fewer than ten. J is TRBJ1-4 and V is TRBV5-1, with TRBD1 as a possible D gene (5 bases). This CDR3 has 15 amino acids. CDR1 is SGHRS and CDR2 is YFSETQ in the germline V gene. Trimming removed 1 base from V and 7 bases from J, with 14 bases in between. Written as DNA, the CDR3 is TGCGCCAGCAGCTTGTACAGGCAGCCCGGTGAAAAACTGTTTTTT. Translated, it gives CASSLYRQPGEKLFF.

The V and J genes are TRBV6-6 and TRBJ2-7; unclear D gene. Germline-derived CDR1 and CDR2 are MNHNY and SVGAGI (reference sequence). The length of the CDR3 is 14 residues. V lost 0 bases and J 0 bases, leaving 6 bases between the germline ends. CDR3 amino acids: CASSYSVLSYEQYV. CDR3 sequence (DNA): TGTGCCAGCAGTTACTCCGTTCTCTCCTACGAGCAGTACGTC.

In this sample, this clonotype turned up a few times. The J gene is TRBJ2-3, the V gene TRBV11-2; D is unresolved. Germline V gives CDR1 SGHAT, CDR2 FQNNGV. The CDR3 extends over 14 amino acids. Trimming stripped 1 base from V and 9 bases from J, with 14 bases between. As DNA, the CDR3 is TGTGCCAGCAGCTTAGGGACGGCTCCCCGGACGCAGTATTTT. It is translated as CASSLGTAPRTQYF.

The chain uses TRBV5-1 and TRBJ2-5, with D perhaps TRBD2 (6 bases). The CDR3 is 16 amino acids. The V end was cut by 0 bases, the J end by 2 bases, with 14 bases between. CDR1 is SGHRS and CDR2 is YFSETQ in the germline V gene. The CDR3: CASSLGREVRQETQYF. Written as DNA, the CDR3 is TGCGCCAGCAGCTTGGGGAGGGAGGTTCGACAAGAGACCCAGTACTTC.

The chain combines TRBV6-2 or TRBV6-3 with TRBJ1-5; a possible D gene is TRBD1 (5 bases). Per the germline V gene, CDR1 is MNHEY and CDR2 is SVGEGT. The CDR3 spans 9 residues. V lost 7 bases, J lost 13 bases, and 8 bases lay in between. The DNA for the CDR3 is TGTGCCAGCACGCGACAGCAGCATTTT. It specifies CASTRQQHF.